The present entry profiles one T cell receptor (beta chain) with its context. Across 24 US areas, participants ranged in age from about 18 to 89 years. V dropped 4 bases and J dropped 0 bases, with 13 bases sitting between them. The CDR3 runs 17 residues. Germline loops: CDR1 WNHNN, CDR2 SYGVQD (reference sequence). The entry originates in a study of blood T cell repertoires in COVID-19. Study at large: Both acute and convalescent COVID-19 samples were obtained from the United States, Italy and Spain. The cDNA or gDNA used as material had been derived from T cells, B-cell-depleted T cells, or PBMCs.

Study processing details: Amplification from reference gene primers served as the basis for estimated nucleated cell counts. Repertoires were generated with immunoSEQ multiplex PCR, while TCRdb's copy carries only in-frame clones and drops some. That table gives V, J and clone size, and the DNA gave D and trimming. The sample holds 130,000 or so clones, around 80% seen once. The clonotype comes from a man aged 40-49 years with acute COVID-19. The V and J genes are TRBV10-1 and TRBJ2-6, with a weak D call TRBD2 (5 bases). The sequenced sample consisted of PBMCs or T cells enriched from blood (not recorded which). CDR3 in DNA: TGCGCCAGCAGTGCCGAGCGGTCCCCCTCTGGGGCCAACGTCCTGACTTTC. Translation gives CASSAERSPSGANVLTF.